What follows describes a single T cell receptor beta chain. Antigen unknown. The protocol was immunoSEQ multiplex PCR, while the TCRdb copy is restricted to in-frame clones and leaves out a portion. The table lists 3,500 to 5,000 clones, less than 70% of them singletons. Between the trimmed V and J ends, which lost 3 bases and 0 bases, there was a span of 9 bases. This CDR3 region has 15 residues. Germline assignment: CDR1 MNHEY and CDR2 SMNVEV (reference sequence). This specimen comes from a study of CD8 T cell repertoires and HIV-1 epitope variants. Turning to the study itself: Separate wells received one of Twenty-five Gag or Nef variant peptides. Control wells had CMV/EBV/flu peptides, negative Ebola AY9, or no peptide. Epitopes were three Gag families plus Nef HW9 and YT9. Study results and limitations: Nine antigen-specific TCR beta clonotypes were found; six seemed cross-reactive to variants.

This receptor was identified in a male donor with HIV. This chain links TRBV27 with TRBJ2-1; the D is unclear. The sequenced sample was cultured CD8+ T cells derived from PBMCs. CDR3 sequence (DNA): TGTGCCAGCAGTTTGAGGTGGAGCTCCTACAATGAGCAGTTCTTC. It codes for CASSLRWSSYNEQFF.